Presented here are 4 T cell receptor beta chains from one specimen sequenced in a study of cytomegalovirus exposure and HLA in healthy donors. Here immunoSEQ multiplex PCR was the method, and the copy in TCRdb shows in-frame clones only, minus some. The data show 200,000 or so clones, around 86% seen once. The sequenced sample consisted of PBMCs. The receptors originated from a woman aged 18-30 years in good health and CMV-seropositive.

The chain is built from TRBV5-6 and TRBJ2-3; tentatively, D is TRBD1 (6 bases). Germline V gene sequence: CDR1 SGHDT, CDR2 YYEEEE. V was shortened by 0 bases and J by 1 base, with 6 bases between the two germline ends. CDR3 length: 14 residues. The CDR3 bases are TGTGCCAGCAGCTTGGAGGGGGGCACAGATACGCAGTATTTT. The encoded protein is CASSLEGGTDTQYF.

This sequence joins TRBV10-2 and TRBJ2-1, with 13 bases that match TRBD2. This CDR3 region has 14 residues. Per germline, CDR1 WSHSY and CDR2 SAAADI. The junction had 7 bases not matched to a gene; V was cut back by 10 bases and J by 7 bases. This CDR3 reads CATIPGLAGNEQFF. CDR3 nucleotide sequence: TGCGCCACCATCCCGGGACTAGCGGGGAATGAGCAGTTCTTC.

This sequence joins TRBV19 and TRBJ2-1; weak D call: TRBD1 (6 bases). The CDR3 consists of 13 residues. V gave up 3 bases and J gave up 10 bases, with 13 bases separating them. Germline V gene sequence: CDR1 LNHDA, CDR2 SQIVND (reference sequence). CDR3 coding DNA: TGTGCCAGTAGTATCCCTAGGGGACACGAGCAGTTCTTC. This translates into CASSIPRGHEQFF.

V and J are TRBV5-1 and TRBJ2-4, with 7 bases aligning to TRBD1. CDR3 size: 15 residues. CDR1 and CDR2 from the germline V gene are SGHRS and YFSETQ. With V trimmed by 3 bases and J by 8 bases, 11 bases remained unmatched. The CDR3 region is CASSSPQGEPDIQYF. The CDR3 DNA is TGCGCCAGCAGCTCGCCGCAGGGGGAGCCTGACATTCAGTACTTC.